These T cell receptor beta chains were read from a single sample in a study of OX40 agonist ivuxolimab in advanced cancers. Sequenced by immunoSEQ multiplex PCR; TCRdb stores in-frame clones only, minus some. The sample yields 65,000 to 90,000 clones, less than 95% seen once. Sequenced here: CD4+ or CD8+ T cells sorted from blood, sampled in a trial of the OX40 agonist ivuxolimab. These TCRs come from an adult with an advanced solid tumor such as melanoma, head and neck, liver or kidney cancer. The CDR3 runs from the conserved cysteine through the conserved F or W. A D gene is named only where the DNA matches it firmly. Only some rows state a clone size, as once, few, many or a class for expanded clones.

d_gene | j_gene | len | v_gene | abundance | CDR3aa | CDR3nt
. | TRBJ1-2 | 12 | TRBV6-5 | . | CASSYSSDGYTF | TGTGCCAGCAGTTACTCTTCGGATGGCTACACCTTC
. | TRBJ2-1 | 13 | TRBV27 | . | CASSAYSYNEQFF | TGTGCCAGCAGTGCTTACTCCTACAATGAGCAGTTCTTC
. | TRBJ1-2 | 13 | TRBV19 | . | CASSQGIDYGYTF | TGTGCCAGTAGTCAGGGTATCGACTATGGCTACACCTTC
. | TRBJ1-5 | 16 | TRBV30 | . | CAWSVRGGWSNQPQHF | TGTGCCTGGAGTGTACGAGGGGGATGGAGCAATCAGCCCCAGCATTTT
. | TRBJ2-2 | 12 | TRBV9 | few | CASSVEGGELFF | TGTGCCAGCAGCGTAGAAGGCGGGGAGCTGTTTTTT
. | TRBJ1-1 | 14 | TRBV30 | . | CAWAYGGEGTEAFF | TGTGCCTGGGCGTACGGGGGGGAGGGCACTGAAGCTTTCTTT
. | TRBJ1-2 | 14 | TRBV4-3 | . | CASSQDGSVYGYTF | TGCGCCAGCAGCCAAGATGGGTCTGTCTATGGCTACACCTTC
. | TRBJ2-1 | 17 | TRBV5-6 | . | CASSWPWAGGSYNEQFF | TGTGCCAGCAGCTGGCCCTGGGCGGGCGGCTCCTACAATGAGCAGTTCTTC
TRBD1 | TRBJ1-2 | 15 | TRBV30 | . | CAWSVGTGILYGYTF | TGTGCCTGGAGTGTAGGGACAGGGATCCTCTATGGCTACACCTTC
. | TRBJ2-4 | 15 | TRBV4-3 | . | CASSQVLAVFNIQYF | TGCGCCAGCAGCCAAGTACTAGCAGTTTTTAACATTCAGTACTTC
TRBD1 | TRBJ2-1 | 15 | TRBV27 | . | CASSWDSNSYNEQFF | TGTGCCAGCAGTTGGGACAGCAATTCCTACAATGAGCAGTTCTTC
TRBD1 | TRBJ1-5 | 15 | TRBV4-2 | . | CASSQEQGAEQPQHF | TGTGCCAGCAGCCAAGAGCAGGGGGCGGAACAGCCCCAGCATTTT
TRBD1 | TRBJ1-2 | 15 | TRBV27 | . | CASSPRTGGGYGYTF | TGTGCCAGCAGTCCAAGGACAGGGGGGGGATATGGCTACACCTTC
. | TRBJ1-2 | 11 | TRBV9 | . | CASSSSYGYTF | TGTGCCAGCAGCTCTAGCTATGGCTACACCTTC
. | TRBJ1-5 | 15 | TRBV28 | . | CASSPQELVNQPQHF | TGTGCCAGCAGTCCCCAAGAACTGGTAAATCAGCCCCAGCATTTT
. | TRBJ1-1 | 11 | TRBV30 | few | CAWKAEGIAFF | TGTGCCTGGAAAGCGGAGGGGATAGCTTTCTTT
. | TRBJ2-6 | 14 | TRBV27 | . | CASSFISGANVLTF | TGTGCCAGCAGTTTTATCTCTGGGGCCAACGTCCTGACTTTC
TRBD1 | TRBJ1-5 | 17 | TRBV11-2 | . | CASSSQIPGQEGQPQHF | TGTGCCAGCAGCTCACAAATTCCGGGACAGGAGGGCCAGCCCCAGCATTTT
. | TRBJ2-4 | 18 | TRBV4-1 | . | CASSQESGGYIAKNIQYF | TGCGCCAGCAGCCAAGAAAGTGGGGGATACATAGCCAAAAACATTCAGTACTTC
. | TRBJ1-1 | 16 | TRBV30 | . | CAWSVMGGEPNTEAFF | TGTGCCTGGAGTGTTATGGGGGGTGAACCGAACACTGAAGCTTTCTTT
TRBD1 | TRBJ1-1 | 11 | TRBV2 | few | CASTQGVEAFF | TGTGCCAGCACCCAGGGGGTTGAAGCTTTCTTT
. | TRBJ1-1 | 19 | TRBV4-3 | . | CASSQDLTGPSAGGTEAFF | TGCGCCAGCAGCCAAGATCTGACGGGACCCTCCGCGGGGGGCACTGAAGCTTTCTTT
TRBD1 | TRBJ2-7 | 14 | TRBV5-6 | . | CASSLGDRPYEQYF | TGTGCCAGCAGCTTGGGGGACAGACCCTACGAGCAGTACTTC
. | TRBJ1-1 | 11 | TRBV19 | . | CASNLDTEAFF | TGTGCCAGTAATTTGGACACTGAAGCTTTCTTT
. | TRBJ1-1 | 17 | TRBV4-1 | . | CASSQVNPLAGEGYGFF | TGCGCCAGCAGCCAAGTCAATCCGTTGGCAGGGGAAGGGTACGGTTTCTTT
TRBD1 | TRBJ1-2 | 15 | TRBV4-3 | . | CASSQTGTGHLGYTF | TGCGCCAGCAGCCAAACTGGGACAGGTCATCTTGGCTACACCTTC
. | TRBJ1-3 | 12 | TRBV30 | . | CAWSVQGNTIYF | TGTGCCTGGAGTGTGCAGGGAAACACCATATATTTT
TRBD1 | TRBJ2-1 | 17 | TRBV11-2 | . | CASLFRPGQGAYNEQFF | TGTGCCAGCCTTTTCCGCCCGGGACAGGGGGCCTACAATGAGCAGTTCTTC
TRBD1 | TRBJ1-5 | 15 | TRBV19 | . | CASSITGDAGQPQHF | TGTGCCAGTAGTATAACAGGGGACGCTGGTCAGCCCCAGCATTTT
. | TRBJ1-2 | 13 | TRBV28 | once | CASSFQGNYGYTF | TGTGCCAGCAGTTTCCAGGGGAACTATGGCTACACCTTC
. | TRBJ1-6 | 11 | TRBV30 | . | CAYEQGKPLHF | TGTGCCTACGAACAGGGAAAACCCCTCCACTTT
. | TRBJ2-1 | 17 | TRBV15 | . | CATSRAGLEGVYNEQFF | TGTGCCACCAGCAGAGCGGGATTGGAGGGCGTCTACAATGAGCAGTTCTTC
. | TRBJ1-3 | 13 | TRBV2 | . | CASMVESGNTIYF | TGTGCCAGCATGGTAGAATCTGGAAACACCATATATTTT
. | TRBJ2-3 | 12 | TRBV7-2 | . | CASSLGPDTQYF | TGTGCCAGCAGCTTAGGTCCAGATACGCAGTATTTT
. | TRBJ2-4 | 11 | TRBV7-8 | . | CASSSKNIQYF | TGTGCCAGCAGCTCCAAAAACATTCAGTACTTC
. | TRBJ2-1 | 15 | TRBV6-5 | medium-sized | CASSPRGSSYNEQFF | TGTGCCAGCAGTCCCCGGGGGAGCTCCTACAATGAGCAGTTCTTC
. | TRBJ2-6 | 16 | TRBV4-1 | . | CASSLQGRPGANVLTF | TGCGCCAGCAGTCTACAGGGCCGCCCTGGGGCCAACGTCCTGACTTTC
TRBD1 | TRBJ1-5 | 14 | TRBV30 | . | CAWSHRGFNQPQHF | TGTGCCTGGTCACACAGGGGCTTCAATCAGCCCCAGCATTTT
. | TRBJ2-4 | 14 | TRBV4-1 | . | CASSQGTNRGGYYF | TGCGCCAGCAGCCAAGGTACTAACAGGGGAGGTTACTACTTC
. | TRBJ1-1 | 15 | TRBV28 | . | CASSLYPVGDTEAFF | TGTGCCAGCAGTTTATACCCGGTGGGGGACACTGAAGCTTTCTTT
TRBD2 | TRBJ2-3 | 15 | TRBV4-2 | once | CASSPLAGGTDTQYF | TGTGCCAGCAGCCCTCTAGCGGGGGGGACAGATACGCAGTATTTT
. | TRBJ1-3 | 14 | TRBV29-1 | . | CSVEEGLNGNTIYF | TGCAGCGTTGAAGAGGGCCTGAATGGAAACACCATATATTTT
. | TRBJ2-1 | 11 | TRBV7-9 | once | CASSASNEQFF | TGTGCCAGCAGCGCGAGCAATGAGCAGTTCTTC
. | TRBJ2-1 | 16 | TRBV27 | . | CASSLSGGVLYNEQFF | TGTGCCAGCAGTTTAAGTGGTGGAGTGCTCTACAATGAGCAGTTCTTC
TRBD2 | TRBJ2-7 | 17 | TRBV28 | . | CASSPGLAGGDFEKQYF | TGTGCCAGCAGCCCCGGACTAGCGGGGGGGGATTTCGAAAAGCAGTACTTC
TRBD1 | TRBJ1-2 | 15 | TRBV19 | . | CASSDWDRTNYGYTF | TGTGCCAGTAGTGACTGGGACAGAACTAACTATGGCTACACCTTC
. | TRBJ1-3 | 13 | TRBV19 | . | CASSGQSGNTIYF | TGTGCCAGTAGTGGACAGTCTGGAAACACCATATATTTT
TRBD1 | TRBJ1-1 | 15 | TRBV19 | once | CASSAARTGYTEAFF | TGTGCCAGTAGCGCTGCCCGGACAGGGTACACTGAAGCTTTCTTT
. | TRBJ1-6 | 12 | TRBV4-2 | . | CASSQGGSPLHF | TGTGCCAGCAGCCAAGGGGGATCACCCCTCCACTTT
TRBD2 | TRBJ2-1 | 15 | TRBV6-4 | . | CASSQGLAVHNEQFF | TGTGCCAGCAGCCAGGGACTAGCGGTTCACAATGAGCAGTTCTTC
TRBD1 | TRBJ1-2 | 14 | TRBV5-8 | . | CASSLDRQGHGYTF | TGTGCCAGCAGCTTGGACAGACAGGGTCATGGCTACACCTTC
. | TRBJ2-1 | 14 | TRBV27 | . | CASTLRMGANEQFF | TGTGCCAGCACCCTGCGAATGGGGGCCAATGAGCAGTTCTTC
. | TRBJ1-2 | 16 | TRBV2 | . | CASSLVGIVGVYGYTF | TGTGCCAGCAGTTTGGTTGGGATTGTGGGGGTCTATGGCTACACCTTC
. | TRBJ1-2 | 11 | TRBV28 | . | CASSALGGYTF | TGTGCCAGCAGCGCTCTTGGCGGCTACACCTTC
TRBD1 | TRBJ1-5 | 15 | TRBV2 | . | CASSFDRGRGQPQHF | TGTGCCAGCAGTTTTGACAGGGGGAGAGGACAGCCCCAGCATTTT
. | TRBJ2-7 | 14 | TRBV9 | . | CASSPELISPEQYF | TGTGCCAGCAGCCCCGAACTTATCTCGCCCGAGCAGTACTTC
. | TRBJ2-7 | 11 | TRBV7-6 | . | CASSLGQEQYF | TGTGCCAGCAGCTTAGGTCAGGAGCAGTACTTC
. | TRBJ1-1 | 14 | TRBV6-5 | . | CASSYSRAPTEAFF | TGTGCCAGCAGTTACTCCAGGGCACCTACTGAAGCTTTCTTT